The 19 T cell receptor beta chains listed next were all sequenced from one sample in a study of T-cell memory formation after mild COVID-19. TCRdb passed the 5' RACE reads through MiXCR, listing each CDR3 protein once. The table lists tens of thousands of distinct CDR3 sequences, 7.4% of them singletons. Sequenced sample: PBMCs or a T cell subset sorted from them (not recorded which). These receptors were obtained from an adult woman who had mild COVID-19 (a few samples of this study predate the infection). Cell type and time point are not known.

This clonotype was detected many times. V usage is TRBV6-5 and J usage is TRBJ2-1; D unresolved. The germline CDR1 and CDR2 sequences are MNHEY and SVGAGI. Trimming took 6 bases from V and 3 from J, leaving 15 bases between them. This CDR3 spans 15 amino acids. CDR3 loop: CASRNADGFYNEQFF. CDR3 DNA sequence: TGTGCCAGCAGGAACGCGGACGGCTTCTACAATGAGCAGTTCTTC.

This clonotype appeared many times. This sequence joins TRBV7-9 and TRBJ2-1, with D uncertain. The CDR3 has 15 amino acids. CDR1 is SEHNR, CDR2 FQNEAQ, per germline (reference sequence). V was clipped by 6 bases and J by 5 bases, with 17 bases between them. CDR3 in DNA: TGTGCCAGCAGGAATAGTGGACCCACCAACAATGAGCAGTTCTTC. This translates into CASRNSGPTNNEQFF.

This clonotype qualifies as medium-sized. The J gene is TRBJ2-3, the V gene TRBV5-6; D gene ambiguous. The CDR3 is 16 residues long. CDR1 and CDR2 (germline): SGHDT, YYEEEE. Trimming took off 4 bases at V and 0 bases at J, with 15 bases between the two ends. The CDR3 here is CASSRYDRASTDTQYF. DNA of the CDR3: TGTGCCAGCAGCCGGTACGACCGCGCTAGCACAGATACGCAGTATTTT. The full variable domain, its missing parts supplied by reference TRBV5-6 and TRBJ2-3, is DAGVTQSPTHLIKTRGQQVTLRCSPKSGHDTVSWYQQALGQGPQFIFQYYEEEERQRGNFPDRFSGHQFPNYSSELNVNALLLGDSALYLCASSRYDRASTDTQYFGPGTRLTVL.

This clonotype has at least ten counts. The chain couples TRBV5-5 to TRBJ2-1; 7 bases are a match to TRBD1. Losses at the gene ends were 1 base for V and 10 bases for J; bases not matched to a gene: 8. Germline assignment: CDR1 SGHKS and CDR2 YYEKEE (reference sequence). The CDR3 length is 14 residues. In DNA, the CDR3 is TGTGCCAGCAGCTTGTGGGCAGGGGGAAGGGAGCAGTTCTTC. The encoded protein is CASSLWAGGREQFF.

This clonotype appeared many times. This chain links TRBV7-8 with TRBJ2-7, with D possibly TRBD2 on 5 matching bases. This CDR3 has 12 amino acids. Germline V lookup: CDR1 SGHVS, CDR2 FQNEAQ. Trimming left V 5 bases short and J 6 bases short, with 11 bases between. The chain's CDR3 is CASSQSGSEQYF. CDR3 DNA: TGTGCCAGCAGCCAGAGTGGGAGCGAGCAGTACTTC. Full variable domain (rest looked up from reference TRBV7-8 and TRBJ2-7): GAGVSQSPRYKVAKRGQDVALRCDPISGHVSLFWYQQALGQGPEFLTYFQNEAQLDKSGLPSDRFFAERPEGSVSTLKIQRTQQEDSAVYLCASSQSGSEQYFGPGTRLTVT.

This clonotype was detected a few times. This chain joins TRBV24-1 and TRBJ2-3; 12 bases are shared with TRBD2. The ends lost 1 base at V and 4 bases at J; junction bases unmatched: 5. CDR1 and CDR2 from the germline V gene are KGHDR and SFDVKD. This CDR3 has 17 residues. The CDR3 is CATSDFRLAGVADTQYF. The CDR3 region has the DNA TGTGCCACCAGTGATTTCCGACTAGCGGGAGTAGCAGATACGCAGTATTTT.

This clonotype was seen at least ten times. The chain links TRBV9 to TRBJ2-3, with 10 bases that match TRBD2. CDR1 SGDLS and CDR2 YYNGEE come from the germline V gene. J lost 1 base, V lost 0 bases, and 2 bases had no gene match. This CDR3 contains 16 residues. In DNA form, the CDR3 reads TGTGCCAGCAGCGTAGCTACTAGCGGGGGCACAGATACGCAGTATTTT. Its translation is CASSVATSGGTDTQYF.

This clonotype is medium-sized (0.01 to 0.1%) by share. The CDR3 loop reads CASSLPGTGGWSYEQYF. CDR3 DNA: TGCGCCAGCAGCCTTCCCGGGACAGGGGGCTGGTCCTACGAGCAGTACTTC. The rearrangement uses TRBV5-1 and TRBJ2-7; 12 bases are a match to TRBD1. CDR1 is SGHRS, CDR2 YFSETQ, per germline. The ends lost 4 bases at V and 1 base at J; junction bases unmatched: 9. The CDR3 extends over 17 amino acids.

The sample holds many counts of this clonotype. This chain uses TRBV5-1 with TRBJ2-4; possible D gene TRBD1, 5 bases. There are 13 residues in the CDR3. Per the germline V gene, CDR1 is SGHRS and CDR2 is YFSETQ. Deletions cut 3 bases from V and 2 bases from J, with 6 bases between. The CDR3 bases are TGCGCCAGCAGCTCGGACACCAAAAACATTCAGTACTTC. This translates into CASSSDTKNIQYF.

The table lists this clonotype with many counts. This chain joins TRBV5-1 and TRBJ2-3; 14 nucleotides align to TRBD2. Germline-derived CDR1 and CDR2 are SGHRS and YFSETQ. V gave up 4 bases and J gave up 0 bases; unmatched junction bases: 4. This CDR3 has 17 residues. This chain's CDR3 is CASSLGLAGASTDTQYF. The CDR3 coding sequence is TGCGCCAGCAGCCTGGGACTAGCGGGAGCTAGCACAGATACGCAGTATTTT.

This clonotype is labeled as large. The chain links TRBV5-1 to TRBJ2-3, with a possible D match to TRBD1 (5 bases). Germline V lookup: CDR1 SGHRS, CDR2 YFSETQ. Trimming removed 0 bases from V and 1 base from J, with 12 bases in between. The CDR3 runs to 16 residues. Here the CDR3 reads CASSLAQVTGTDTQYF. The CDR3 bases are TGCGCCAGCAGCTTGGCCCAGGTGACAGGCACAGATACGCAGTATTTT. Full variable domain (missing parts from reference TRBV5-1 and TRBJ2-3): KAGVTQTPRYLIKTRGQQVTLSCSPISGHRSVSWYQQTPGQGLQFLFEYFSETQRNKGNFPGRFSGRQFSNSRSEMNVSTLELGDSALYLCASSLAQVTGTDTQYFGPGTRLTVL.

This clonotype was counted at least ten times. The CDR3 bases are TGCAGTGCTAGAGACGGACTAGCGGGAGGGCTAAAGGAGCAGTACTTC. Its translation: CSARDGLAGGLKEQYF. The chain links TRBV20-1 to TRBJ2-7; 15 positions agree with TRBD2. Per germline, CDR1 DFQATT and CDR2 SNEGSKA (reference sequence). This CDR3 is built from 16 residues. V was clipped by 0 bases and J by 7 bases; unmatched bases: 7.

In this sample, this clonotype turned up many times. The V call is TRBV25-1, the J call TRBJ2-7; D unresolved. The ends were cut back, 3 bases at V and 2 bases at J, with 8 bases in the middle. This CDR3 comprises 13 residues. Germline CDR1 reads MGHDK; CDR2 reads SYGVNS. CDR3 nucleotide sequence: TGTGCCAGCAGTGACCCAACAACCTACGAGCAGTACTTC. Translation gives CASSDPTTYEQYF.

This clonotype appeared many times. The rearrangement joins TRBV7-9 to TRBJ1-6; D unresolved. V was clipped by 3 bases and J by 7 bases, with 13 bases between them. The V gene's germline CDR1 is SEHNR and CDR2 FQNEAQ (reference sequence). CDR3 length: 15 amino acids. CDR3 in amino acids: CASSFSISSNSPLHF. The DNA of the CDR3 is TGTGCCAGCAGCTTCTCCATCTCGTCCAATTCACCCCTCCACTTT.

This clonotype was seen many times. The chain employs TRBV9 and TRBJ2-1, with D possibly being TRBD1 or TRBD2 (6 bases each). Trimming left V 0 bases short and J 7 bases short, with 14 bases between. Germline lookup yields CDR1 SGDLS and CDR2 YYNGEE. This CDR3 has 15 amino acids. The chain's CDR3 is CASSVEGGQANEQFF. In nucleotides, the CDR3 is TGTGCCAGCAGCGTAGAAGGGGGGCAAGCGAATGAGCAGTTCTTC.

This clonotype was detected ten times or more. The chain has TRBV4-1 and TRBJ2-7; 11 positions agree with TRBD1. CDR3 length: 17 amino acids. Germline loops: CDR1 MGHRA, CDR2 YSYEKL. V shed 3 bases, J shed 3 bases, and the junction held 10 bases outside the gene matches. The CDR3, as DNA: TGCGCCAGCAGCCAGCCGGGGGGGACAGGGGGTTTCTACGAGCAGTACTTC. This gives the protein CASSQPGGTGGFYEQYF.

This clonotype showed up many times. This chain uses TRBV7-8 with TRBJ1-6; 7 nucleotides line up with TRBD1. The CDR3 sequence is 18 residues long. J gave up 0 bases and V 5 bases, and 10 bases lay outside the gene matches. CDR1 and CDR2 from the germline V gene are SGHVS and FQNEAQ. The DNA of the CDR3 is TGTGCCAGCAGCGTGACAGGGATCCTCAACTCCTATAATTCACCCCTCCACTTT. Translated, it gives CASSVTGILNSYNSPLHF.

This clonotype was detected many times. The chain couples TRBV24-1 to TRBJ2-2, with 12 bases matching TRBD1. There are 16 residues in the CDR3. The germline V gene has CDR1 KGHDR and CDR2 SFDVKD. V gave up 7 bases and J gave up 7 bases; unmatched junction bases: 9. CDR3 amino acids: CATSNLGQGAVGELFF. CDR3 nucleotides: TGTGCCACCAGCAATCTGGGACAGGGGGCAGTCGGGGAGCTGTTTTTT.

This clonotype was recorded at least ten times. This chain links TRBV2 with TRBJ2-2; the D gene could be TRBD1 or TRBD2 (5 bases each). The CDR3 has 17 amino acids. V was shortened by 2 bases and J by 0 bases, with 13 bases between the two germline ends. Germline V CDR1 and CDR2: SNHLY, FYNNEI. This CDR3 is CASSEYVRGANTGELFF. As DNA, the CDR3 is TGTGCCAGCAGTGAATATGTCCGAGGGGCGAACACCGGGGAGCTGTTTTTT.